A selection of T cell receptor beta chains follows, all from one sample in a study of OX40 agonist ivuxolimab in advanced cancers. Clones were sequenced by immunoSEQ multiplex PCR, and TCRdb holds only the in-frame ones, with some missing. The sample lists 40,000 or so clones, approximately 91% occurring once. The input for sequencing was CD4+ or CD8+ T cells sorted from blood, taken in a trial of the OX40 agonist ivuxolimab. These receptors came from an adult with an advanced solid tumor such as melanoma, head and neck, liver or kidney cancer. Each CDR3 is given with its conserved first and last residue. The order of the fields is J gene, V gene, CDR3 length, D gene, CDR3 protein. D genes are given only for firm matches.

TRBJ2-3 TRBV15 15 . CATSSDRYNLDTQYF
TRBJ1-1 TRBV9 14 . CASSVAGGEDEAFF
TRBJ1-1 TRBV7-8 16 . CASSLVVRGRAGRAFF
TRBJ2-5 TRBV5-1 16 TRBD1 CASSFPGDRGQETQYF
TRBJ1-2 TRBV7-9 14 . CASTMLGRNYGYTF
TRBJ1-2 TRBV6-6 13 . CASSYSIGVGYTF
TRBJ1-3 TRBV9 13 . CASNEGYGNTIYF
TRBJ2-2 TRBV7-9 15 TRBD1 CASSPGQEISGELFF
TRBJ2-7 TRBV10-2 16 TRBD1 CASSATGGVPSYEQYF
TRBJ2-3 TRBV5-6 12 . CASSLGTIGQYF
TRBJ2-3 TRBV11-2 12 . CASSLGTDTQYF